The clone carrying this T cell receptor beta chain showed up just once. What it recognizes is unknown. Researchers divided each subset's genomic DNA evenly across several immunoSEQ plates. Produced via immunoSEQ multiplex PCR; TCRdb's table is partial and in-frame only. The top ten clones hold about 1.7% of a sample with about 2.1 million clones, around 93% of them seen once. The CDR3 is made up of 16 amino acids. Germline V CDR1 and CDR2: PRHDT, FYEKMQ (reference sequence). V was pared by 6 bases and J by 5 bases, with 9 bases of the junction left unmatched. The naive CD8 subset, CD45RO-negative cells positively selected for CCR7, excluded terminally differentiated effector memory CD45RA+ cells. This sample stems from a study of shared clonotypes between healthy human individuals. Study details: Each donor had three CD4 naive, three CD4 memory, two CD8 naive and one CD8 memory plate.

Study-level results: Larger richness was generally estimated for naive than memory subsets. Four donors shared approximately 5% of their naive CD4 clonotypes.

Input material: naive CD8+ T cells from PBMCs. This sequence joins TRBV13 and TRBJ2-1, with 11 bases matching TRBD2. The TCR originated in a man between 18 and 35 years old in good health. Some clones in this sample may be carry-over from other donors' samples. CDR3 loop: CASSPRLAGINNEQFF. The CDR3 DNA is TGTGCCAGCAGTCCAAGACTAGCGGGAATAAACAATGAGCAGTTCTTC.